The sequence of this T cell receptor (beta chain) was determined in a study of prognosis after radiotherapy for stage I lung cancer. Study-level information: Across the cohort, concurrent therapy accompanying stereotactic body radiotherapy was administered to no patient. While approximately 15 patients showed no significant progression after radiotherapy, four developed distant metastases at a median of approximately 7 months. Study results and limitations: Stereotactic body radiation therapy was followed by fewer unique TCR clones, median approximately 9,600 versus 7,200.

Template was genomic DNA; TCR beta CDR3 amplified in two multiplex PCR rounds. Primers specific to each TRBV and TRBJ gene were used in first-round PCR. TCRdb ran MiXCR on the multiplex PCR reads and lists one entry per CDR3 protein. The sample has over 15,000 distinct CDR3 sequences, around 31% seen once. The trim removed 5 bases at V and 2 bases at J, leaving 4 bases unmatched. The CDR3 sequence is 15 residues long. Germline values: CDR1 MNHNS, CDR2 SASEGT. Note on this clonotype: Its target is unknown.

The sequencing used PBMCs, collected before or after stereotactic body radiation therapy (not recorded which). The gene calls are TRBV6-1 and TRBJ2-2; 8 bases line up with TRBD1. The sequence came from a donor over 45 with non-small cell lung cancer. The CDR3 reads CASSIPGGNTGELFF. As DNA, the CDR3 is TGTGCCAGCAGTATCCCAGGGGGCAACACCGGGGAGCTGTTTTTT.